The 6 T cell receptor beta chains reported below all come from one sample, sequenced in a study of Graves' ophthalmopathy and Graves' hyperthyroidism. For repertoire sequencing, the TCR beta CDR3 regions were amplified from RNA transcripts. HTBI primers were used in a first-round RT-PCR, which preceded a second-round multiplex PCR. TCRdb called the multiplex PCR reads again in MiXCR, with one record for every CDR3 protein. The table shows about 150,000 distinct CDR3 sequences, with over 35% occurring only once. The sequencing sample was made of peripheral blood. Receptors were obtained from a middle-aged woman with Graves' ophthalmopathy.

This clonotype was seen a handful of times. This rearrangement joins TRBV12-3 or TRBV12-4 to TRBJ1-1, with 8 bases lining up with TRBD1. This CDR3 spans 14 amino acids. With V trimmed by 7 bases and J by 5 bases, 9 bases remained unmatched. Here the CDR3 reads CASNSRTGRTEAFF. The CDR3 DNA follows: TGTGCCAGCAATTCTCGGACAGGGCGGACTGAAGCTTTCTTT.

In this sample, this clonotype turned up many times. The chain links TRBV12-3 or TRBV12-4 to TRBJ1-2; D gene ambiguous. Trimming cost V 3 bases and J 5 bases, with 16 bases left between them. The CDR3 is 15 amino acids. The CDR3 DNA sequence: TGTGCCAGCAGTTTTCGAGTGGCAGAAGGTTATGGCTACACCTTC. Translated, it gives CASSFRVAEGYGYTF.

This sequence joins TRBV5-1 and TRBJ2-7; D is unclear. Germline CDR1 and CDR2: SGHRS and YFSETQ. The CDR3 has 16 amino acids. Trimming took 0 bases from V and 5 from J, leaving 18 bases between them. The CDR3 reads CASSLEFSRLAHEQYF. The CDR3 DNA is TGCGCCAGCAGCTTGGAGTTTTCCCGGTTGGCCCACGAGCAGTACTTC.

Many counts were recorded for this clonotype. The genes are TRBV9 and TRBJ1-5, with D unresolved. CDR3 size: 16 residues. Trimming stripped 0 bases from V and 4 bases from J, with 14 bases between. CDR1 is SGDLS and CDR2 is YYNGEE in the germline V gene. The CDR3 nucleotides are TGTGCCAGCAGCGTAGGAGGAGATTATAGTAATCAGCCCCAGCATTTT. Residues: CASSVGGDYSNQPQHF.

The gene calls are TRBV6-2 or TRBV6-3 and TRBJ2-5; D is perhaps TRBD2 (6 bases). There are 18 residues in the CDR3. V lost 0 bases to trimming and J lost 3 bases, with 20 bases between them. The germline CDR1 and CDR2 sequences are MNHEY and SVGEGT. The CDR3 region is CASSYSVGGAHSEETQYF. CDR3 coding DNA: TGTGCCAGCAGTTACTCGGTGGGAGGCGCGCACAGTGAAGAGACCCAGTACTTC.

This chain joins TRBV14 and TRBJ1-6, with D tentatively TRBD1 (5 bases). V lost 0 bases and J lost 7, with 13 bases in between. This CDR3 has 16 residues. From germline, CDR1 is SGHDN and CDR2 FVKESK. The DNA for the CDR3 is TGTGCCAGCAGCCAAGAAATAGGGACGGAAAATTCACCCCTCCACTTT. Amino acid sequence: CASSQEIGTENSPLHF.